This T cell receptor beta chain is from a study of blood T cell repertoires in COVID-19. Study overall: Italy, Spain and the United States were the sources of the convalescent and acute COVID-19 samples. From T cells, B-cell-depleted T cells, or PBMCs came the material, which was cDNA or gDNA.

Germline lookup yields CDR1 SNHLY and CDR2 FYNNEI. The CDR3 has 14 amino acids. The V end was cut by 6 bases, the J end by 3 bases, with 11 bases between. In the study's own analysis: Scientists estimated how many nucleated cells there were by amplifying reference gene primers. Data came from immunoSEQ multiplex PCR; TCRdb stores just in-frame clones and leaves some out. The V and J calls and clone size are taken from that table; D and trimming were inferred from the DNA. The profile shows some 250,000 clones, about 83% of them singletons. The chain is built from TRBV2 and TRBJ2-2; no reliable D call. Sequences were obtained from peripheral blood. The sequence derives from an elderly man with acute or convalescent COVID-19. The CDR3 sequence is CASRYLRDTGELFF. CDR3 bases: TGTGCCAGCAGGTACCTCCGGGACACCGGGGAGCTGTTTTTT.